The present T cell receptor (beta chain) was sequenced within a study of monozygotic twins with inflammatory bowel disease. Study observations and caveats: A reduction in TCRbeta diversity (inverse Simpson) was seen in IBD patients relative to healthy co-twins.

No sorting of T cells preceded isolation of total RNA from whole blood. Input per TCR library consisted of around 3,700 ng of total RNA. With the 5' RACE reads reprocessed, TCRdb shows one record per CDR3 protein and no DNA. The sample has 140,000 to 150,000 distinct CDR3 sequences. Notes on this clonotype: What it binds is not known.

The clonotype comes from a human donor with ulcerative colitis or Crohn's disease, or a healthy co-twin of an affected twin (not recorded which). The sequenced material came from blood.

The CDR3 is CATSRDGGLGKNIQYF. The rearrangement joins TRBV15 to TRBJ2-4. Germline-derived CDR1 and CDR2 are LNHNV and YYDKDF (reference sequence). This CDR3 is 16 amino acids long.